These 30 T cell receptor beta chains were all obtained from the same sample, sequenced in a study of technical replicates of blood from a handful of donors. The method was immunoSEQ multiplex PCR; TCRdb's version includes in-frame clones alone and lacks a portion of them. The table includes approximately 81,000 clones, roughly four fifths detected once. The sequenced sample was PBMCs. The receptors stem from a human donor in good health. Some clones in this sample may be carry-over from other donors' samples.

The rearrangement joins TRBV7-3 to TRBJ1-2; 10 nucleotides match TRBD1. The CDR3 is 16 residues long. V trimming: 4 bases; J trimming: 4 bases; junction bases outside the gene matches: 9. Germline CDR1 is SGHTA and CDR2 is FQGTGA. The CDR3 region has the DNA TGTGCCAGCAGCTCCACCCTGACAGGGGGCGGCTATGGCTACACCTTC. Translated, it gives CASSSTLTGGGYGYTF.

The chain couples TRBV14 to TRBJ2-7, with a weak D call TRBD2 (5 bases). Per the germline V gene, CDR1 is SGHDN and CDR2 is FVKESK. Deletions cut 4 bases from V and 6 bases from J, with 13 bases between. This CDR3 has 13 amino acids. The CDR3 reads CASSRPPGSEQYF. Here the CDR3 DNA reads TGTGCCAGCAGCCGCCCGCCGGGGAGCGAGCAGTACTTC.

The V call is TRBV9, the J call TRBJ2-7; tentatively, D is TRBD1 (6 bases). This CDR3 has 15 residues. CDR1 is SGDLS and CDR2 is YYNGEE in the germline V gene. V lost 0 bases and J lost 0, with 10 bases in between. CDR3 nucleotide sequence: TGTGCCAGCAGCGTAGGACAGGACAGCTCCTACGAGCAGTACTTC. This codes for CASSVGQDSSYEQYF.

This clone was seen more than once but under ten times. The gene calls are TRBV4-1 and TRBJ1-6; 9 bases are a match to TRBD1. V dropped 4 bases and J dropped 7; count of bases not matched to a gene: 14. This CDR3 has 18 amino acids. The germline gives CDR1 MGHRA, CDR2 YSYEKL. The CDR3 DNA is TGCGCCAGCAGCCCAAGTCCCACCGACAGGGGGAGAAATTCACCCCTCCACTTT. This translates into CASSPSPTDRGRNSPLHF.

The chain is built from TRBV5-4 and TRBJ1-4; a possible D gene is TRBD1 (6 bases). The CDR3 consists of 18 residues. Germline V gene lookup returns CDR1 SGHNT and CDR2 YYREEE (reference sequence). With 4 bases removed from V and 2 bases from J, the gap between germline ends came to 21 bases. The CDR3 region is CASSAPSEGTGTNEKLFF. The CDR3, as DNA: TGTGCCAGCAGCGCCCCCAGCGAGGGAACAGGGACTAATGAAAAACTGTTTTTT.

The CDR3 bases are TGCGCCAGCAGCAAGGACTGGGAATACGAGCAGTACTTC. Its translation: CASSKDWEYEQYF. This chain connects TRBV5-1 to TRBJ2-7, with D possibly matching TRBD2 (5 bases). The CDR3 spans 13 residues. Trimming stripped 4 bases from V and 4 bases from J, with 12 bases between. Germline CDR1 SGHRS, CDR2 YFSETQ.

In DNA, the CDR3 is TGCAGCGTGGGGGACCCGGGAGGAAAACTGTTTTTT. This encodes CSVGDPGGKLFF. The genes are TRBV29-1 and TRBJ1-4, with D tentatively TRBD1 (5 bases). Deletions cut 6 bases from V and 10 bases from J, with 15 bases between. CDR1 SQVTM and CDR2 ANQGSEA come from the germline V gene. The CDR3 consists of 12 residues.

This chain joins TRBV5-1 and TRBJ2-3; 7 nucleotides match TRBD2. The ends lost 4 bases at V and 4 bases at J; junction bases unmatched: 9. The length of the CDR3 is 15 residues. Germline V CDR1 and CDR2: SGHRS, YFSETQ. The CDR3 loop is CASSPPTSSSDTQYF. The CDR3 coding sequence is TGCGCCAGCAGCCCCCCGACTAGCAGCTCAGATACGCAGTATTTT.

This clone was seen just once. V usage is TRBV18 and J usage is TRBJ2-5; possible D gene TRBD2, 6 bases. CDR1 and CDR2 (germline): KGHSH, LQKENI. Trimming pared 4 bases from V and 5 bases from J, leaving 20 bases between. The CDR3 covers 16 residues. CDR3 sequence: CASSLPAGKRGETQYF. In DNA form, the CDR3 reads TGTGCCAGCTCACTACCGGCGGGAAAGAGAGGCGAGACCCAGTACTTC. Supplemented by reference TRBV18 and TRBJ2-5, the full variable domain reads NAGVMQNPRHLVRRRGQEARLRCSPMKGHSHVYWYRQLPEEGLKFMVYLQKENIIDESGMPKERFSAEFPKEGPSILRIQQVVRGDSAAYFCASSLPAGKRGETQYFGPGTRLLVL.

The chain has TRBV9 and TRBJ1-1; D is unresolved. Germline V gene sequence: CDR1 SGDLS, CDR2 YYNGEE. The CDR3 runs to 13 residues. V lost 4 bases and J 4 bases, leaving 11 bases between the germline ends. DNA of the CDR3: TGTGCCAGCAGCATCTCATCGGTCACTGAAGCTTTCTTT. It encodes CASSISSVTEAFF.

Only one count was recorded for this clone. This sequence joins TRBV7-7 and TRBJ2-1; D uncertain. CDR1 and CDR2 (germline): SSHAT, FNYEAQ (reference sequence). Trimming removed 5 bases from V and 2 bases from J, with 10 bases in between. The CDR3 consists of 14 residues. Written as DNA, the CDR3 is TGTGCCAGCAGCCCCTTCCTAGCCTACAATGAGCAGTTCTTC. Its translation: CASSPFLAYNEQFF.

The CDR3 nucleotides read TGTGCCAGCAGCCCAGGGACAATCCCCAATGAGCAGTTCTTC. Amino acid sequence: CASSPGTIPNEQFF. The chain recombines TRBV7-3 with TRBJ2-1; TRBD1 might be the D (6 bases). CDR1 is SGHTA and CDR2 is FQGTGA in the germline V gene. The V and J ends lost 5 bases and 6 bases respectively, with 14 bases between them. This CDR3 contains 14 residues.

This clone was recorded only once. DNA for the CDR3: TGTGCCAGCAGTACGCCCGGGGGTCGCACTGGAAACACCATATATTTT. The encoded protein is CASSTPGGRTGNTIYF. This chain joins TRBV7-2 and TRBJ1-3, with D perhaps matching TRBD1 (5 bases). Per germline, CDR1 SGHTA and CDR2 FQGNSA. Trimming removed 6 bases from V and 2 bases from J, with 17 bases in between. This CDR3 spans 16 amino acids.

The chain is built from TRBV5-6 and TRBJ1-1; no definite D call. The CDR3 spans 15 residues. V shed 1 base and J shed 7 bases, with 17 bases lying between them. Per the germline V gene, CDR1 is SGHDT and CDR2 is YYEEEE. The chain's CDR3 is CASSLRAGPRGEAFF. CDR3 DNA sequence: TGTGCCAGCAGCTTGAGGGCAGGCCCACGGGGTGAAGCTTTCTTT.

This rearrangement joins TRBV5-1 to TRBJ1-1; D is ambiguous. Germline-derived CDR1 and CDR2 are SGHRS and YFSETQ. The CDR3 has 15 amino acids. Trimming took 0 bases from V and 2 from J, leaving 11 bases between them. DNA of the CDR3: TGCGCCAGCAGCTTGGTTCCAGGCAGCAACACTGAAGCTTTCTTT. Translated, it gives CASSLVPGSNTEAFF.

V and J are TRBV11-2 and TRBJ2-1; the D is unclear. CDR1 and CDR2 from the germline V gene are SGHAT and FQNNGV. Trimming pared 3 bases from V and 0 bases from J, leaving 18 bases between. The CDR3 consists of 18 residues. As DNA, the CDR3 is TGTGCCAGCAGCTTTATTGCCTCGCGGTATGGCTCCTACAATGAGCAGTTCTTC. It is translated as CASSFIASRYGSYNEQFF.

This clone was detected only a few times. The V and J genes are TRBV30 and TRBJ2-5; 7 bases line up with TRBD2. Germline CDR1 GTSNPN, CDR2 SVGIG (reference sequence). The J segment lost 5 bases and the V segment lost 3 bases, leaving 12 bases of the junction unmatched. There are 15 residues in the CDR3. The DNA for the CDR3 is TGTGCCTGGAGCCCGAGCGGGACCCACGGGGAGACCCAGTACTTC. Its translation is CAWSPSGTHGETQYF.

The CDR3: CASSQTAGGWDTQYF. In DNA, the CDR3 is TGCGCCAGCAGCCAAACAGCGGGGGGCTGGGATACGCAGTATTTT. This sequence joins TRBV4-3 and TRBJ2-3; 9 positions match TRBD2. Trimming removed 2 bases from V and 6 bases from J; junction bases left unmatched: 6. Germline CDR1 and CDR2: LGHNA and YSLEER. This CDR3 is built from 15 residues.

The rearrangement joins TRBV4-1 to TRBJ2-1; 8 positions match TRBD2. V trimming: 4 bases; J trimming: 6 bases; junction bases outside the gene matches: 5. CDR1 and CDR2 (germline): MGHRA, YSYEKL. The CDR3 loop spans 14 amino acids. The CDR3 sequence: CASSPREGRNEQFF. The CDR3 nucleotides are TGCGCCAGCAGCCCTCGGGAGGGCCGCAATGAGCAGTTCTTC.

V usage is TRBV6-5 and J usage is TRBJ1-2; D unresolved. Germline V CDR1 and CDR2: MNHEY, SVGAGI. V dropped 2 bases and J dropped 2 bases, with 15 bases sitting between them. The CDR3 is 16 residues long. The CDR3 DNA reads TGTGCCAGCAGTTACCTTTTCGGGGTGAGGAACTATGGCTACACCTTC. Translating gives CASSYLFGVRNYGYTF.

CDR3 in amino acids: CAISESWDSQLYEQYF. The CDR3 nucleotides are TGTGCCATCAGTGAGTCTTGGGACAGTCAACTCTACGAGCAGTACTTC. The rearrangement joins TRBV10-3 to TRBJ2-7; 7 nucleotides line up with TRBD1. The CDR3 is 16 amino acids. Germline V gives CDR1 ENHRY, CDR2 SYGVKD. Losses at the gene ends were 0 bases for V and 3 bases for J; bases not matched to a gene: 8.

The gene calls are TRBV4-2 and TRBJ2-3; 9 bases fit TRBD2. Germline V gene lookup returns CDR1 LGHNA and CDR2 YNFKEQ. V dropped 2 bases and J dropped 2; count of bases not matched to a gene: 8. The CDR3 consists of 17 residues. The DNA for the CDR3 is TGTGCCAGCAGCCAACTAACTCTAGCGGGGTCCACAGATACGCAGTATTTT. Translation gives CASSQLTLAGSTDTQYF.

The gene calls are TRBV21-1 and TRBJ2-3; the D call of TRBD2 is as the table states it, not checked on the DNA. TRBV21-1 is a pseudogene. This CDR3 comprises 14 residues. CDR3 loop: CAPKREWVPDTQYF. The CDR3 bases are TGTGCCCCTAAGCGGGAGTGGGTCCCAGATACGCAGTATTTT.

To note about this clone: Compared with germline, one end of the junction differs, possibly owing to a read error. The genes are TRBV7-2 and TRBJ2-1, with 11 bases aligning to TRBD2. From germline, CDR1 is SGHTA and CDR2 FQGNSA. The CDR3 length is 15 residues. The CDR3 coding sequence is TGTGCCAGCCGCTTTAAGGGACTAGCGGTGGATGAGCAGTTCTTC. It codes for CASRFKGLAVDEQFF.

This chain links TRBV18 with TRBJ2-5; D gene uncertain. Per germline, CDR1 KGHSH and CDR2 LQKENI. The V and J ends lost 3 bases and 1 base respectively, with 9 bases between them. CDR3 length: 14 amino acids. As DNA, the CDR3 is TGTGCCAGCTCACCGGCGGTACTCCAAGAGACCCAGTACTTC. This gives the protein CASSPAVLQETQYF.

The genes are TRBV10-2 and TRBJ2-3; the D gene is possibly TRBD2 (6 bases). Trimming removed 6 bases from V and 0 bases from J, with 13 bases in between. CDR1 is WSHSY and CDR2 is SAAADI in the germline V gene. The CDR3 has 15 residues. The CDR3: CASSPLGGSTDTQYF. The CDR3, as DNA: TGCGCCAGCAGCCCGTTGGGGGGAAGCACAGATACGCAGTATTTT.

This clone showed up just a few times. This chain joins TRBV9 and TRBJ1-2; D is unresolved. CDR1 and CDR2 (germline): SGDLS, YYNGEE. The CDR3 runs to 13 residues. Trimming removed 3 bases from V and 6 bases from J, with 12 bases in between. CDR3: CASSENAGNGYTF. CDR3 sequence (DNA): TGTGCCAGCAGCGAAAACGCGGGAAATGGCTACACCTTC.

The chain has TRBV2 and TRBJ2-1; the D gene is possibly TRBD2 (5 bases). The CDR3 is 17 residues long. Trimming shortened V by 6 bases and J by 0 bases, and 18 bases separated the two germline ends. Germline values: CDR1 SNHLY, CDR2 FYNNEI. CDR3 in DNA: TGTGCCAGCAGGGCCCGAACTAGTTTTAGCTCCTACAATGAGCAGTTCTTC. It codes for CASRARTSFSSYNEQFF.

The V gene is TRBV4-3, the J gene TRBJ2-1; D uncertain. Looked up from germline, CDR1 is LGHNA and CDR2 is YSLEER. This CDR3 has 16 residues. Trimming cost V 0 bases and J 2 bases, with 11 bases left between them. CDR3 in amino acids: CASSQESQVPYNEQFF. The CDR3 DNA reads as TGCGCCAGCAGCCAAGAAAGTCAGGTACCCTACAATGAGCAGTTCTTC.

This clone has a single count. Other DNA sequences in the same sample also yield this CDR3. V and J are TRBV4-3 and TRBJ1-2, with 8 bases aligning to TRBD1. The CDR3 extends over 16 amino acids. Germline CDR1 and CDR2: LGHNA and YSLEER. After removal of 0 bases from V and 3 bases from J, the junction contained 6 bases not matched to a gene. The CDR3 loop reads CASSQDLAGGDYGYTF. CDR3 nucleotides: TGCGCCAGCAGCCAAGATTTGGCAGGGGGCGACTATGGCTACACCTTC.